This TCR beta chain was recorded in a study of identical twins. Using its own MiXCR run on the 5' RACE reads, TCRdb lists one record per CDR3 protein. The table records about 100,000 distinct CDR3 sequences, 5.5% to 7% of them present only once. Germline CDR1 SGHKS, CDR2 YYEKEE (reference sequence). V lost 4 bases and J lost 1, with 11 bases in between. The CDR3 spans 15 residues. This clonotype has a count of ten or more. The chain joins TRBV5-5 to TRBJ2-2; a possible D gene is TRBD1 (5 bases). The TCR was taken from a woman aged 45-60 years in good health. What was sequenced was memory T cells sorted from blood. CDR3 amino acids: CASSMLGVNTGELFF. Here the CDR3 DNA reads TGTGCCAGCAGCATGCTAGGGGTGAACACCGGGGAGCTGTTTTTT.